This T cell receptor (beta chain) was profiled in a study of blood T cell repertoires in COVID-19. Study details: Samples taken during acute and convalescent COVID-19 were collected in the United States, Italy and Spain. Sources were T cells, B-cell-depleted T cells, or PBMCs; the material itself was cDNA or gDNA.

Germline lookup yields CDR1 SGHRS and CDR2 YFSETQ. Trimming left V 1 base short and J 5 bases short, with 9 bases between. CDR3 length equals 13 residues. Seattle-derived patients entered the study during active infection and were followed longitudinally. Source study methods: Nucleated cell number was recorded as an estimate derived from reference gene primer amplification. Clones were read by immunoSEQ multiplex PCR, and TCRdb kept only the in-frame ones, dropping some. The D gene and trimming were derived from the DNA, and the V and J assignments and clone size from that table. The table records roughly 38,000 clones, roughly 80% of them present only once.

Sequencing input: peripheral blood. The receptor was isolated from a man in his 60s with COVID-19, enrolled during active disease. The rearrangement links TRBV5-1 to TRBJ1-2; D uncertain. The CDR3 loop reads CASSLHSEYGYTF. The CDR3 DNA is TGCGCCAGCAGCTTGCACAGTGAATATGGCTACACCTTC.